This T cell receptor beta chain is from a study of T cells in Graves' hyperthyroidism and ophthalmopathy. Per germline, CDR1 ENHRY and CDR2 SYGVKD. Trimming took off 3 bases at V and 1 base at J, with 9 bases between the two ends. The length of the CDR3 is 14 residues. Template material for amplifying TCR beta CDR3 regions consisted of RNA transcripts. Initially, a first-round RT-PCR of the TCR CDR3 employed the HTBI primer set. TCRdb fed the multiplex PCR reads into MiXCR, producing one record per CDR3 protein. The sample consists of more than 550,000 distinct CDR3 sequences, just under 45% of them appearing once. This clonotype showed up many times.

The sequenced material came from peripheral blood or thyroid tissue (not recorded which). The TCR comes from an adult man with Graves' disease, either hyperthyroidism or ophthalmopathy (not recorded which). The chain employs TRBV10-3 and TRBJ1-2; D gene ambiguous. The CDR3 nucleotides read TGTGCCATCAGTGACCCATCGTTTAACTATGGCTACACCTTC. Protein sequence: CAISDPSFNYGYTF.